Listed below are T cell receptor beta chains from one sample, sequenced in a study of T cells after yellow fever vaccination. One entry per CDR3 protein results from TCRdb running MiXCR on the 5' RACE reads. The sample gives under 700,000 distinct CDR3 sequences, less than 20% of which show up once; around 15% is in the top ten. This specimen consisted of PBMCs, obtained more than 4 days after the first yellow fever vaccination. The receptor set was obtained from a man younger than 35 who received the YFV17D yellow fever vaccine. Both conserved end residues are part of each CDR3. Rows may omit the clone size; those that give it use once, few, many or a size class.

>TRBV11-2|-|TRBJ1-2
CASSLDIGGSYGYTF
>TRBV18|-|TRBJ2-1
CASSPRLGNEQFF
>TRBV20-1|-|TRBJ2-2
CSARSLSGNTGELFF
>TRBV21-1|-|TRBJ2-2
CASSKVAGGGARYTGELFF
>TRBV20-1|few|TRBJ2-2
CSANKAGGELFF
>TRBV7-8|-|TRBJ2-2
CASSFRVGVRCTTGELFF
>TRBV15|-|TRBJ1-1
CATSRDYRGQGIGTEAFF
>TRBV20-1|many|TRBJ2-3
CSAAQSGSGTDTQYF
>TRBV25-1|few|TRBJ2-3
CASSAKRGKGTDTQYF
>TRBV13|few|TRBJ1-2
CASSFRANYGYTF
>TRBV24-1|-|TRBJ1-2
CATSDSGTGAAYGYTF
>TRBV9|-|TRBJ2-1
CASSERPRTDRVEQFF
>TRBV27|few|TRBJ1-4
CASSLWTGRPSKLFF
>TRBV5-1|-|TRBJ2-3
CASSSASGGGVDTQYF
>TRBV5-1|-|TRBJ2-3
CASSSNYGRRRTDTQYF
>TRBV7-2|-|TRBJ1-2
CASSPAGYTF
>TRBV30|-|TRBJ1-6
CAWSGGRNSPLHF
>TRBV20-1|few|TRBJ2-1
CSASELAYNEQFF
>TRBV12-3/TRBV12-4|many|TRBJ1-3
CASSPVGRKAGNTIYF
>TRBV6-4|-|TRBJ2-4
CASSASHKGQGLYF
>TRBV20-1|-|TRBJ2-1
CSALRRGVTYNEQFF
>TRBV6-2/TRBV6-3|-|TRBJ1-2
CASSYSSDGLWRYGYTF
>TRBV11-2|few|TRBJ2-7
CASSFYVGDEQYF
>TRBV23-1|few|TRBJ2-3
CASTTTASTDTQYF
>TRBV5-1|-|TRBJ1-1
CASSLIRFSNTEAFF
>TRBV20-1|-|TRBJ2-3
CSASASGGAGTDTQYF
>TRBV11-2|-|TRBJ2-1
CASSPGLAGKNEQFF
>TRBV20-1|-|TRBJ2-1
CSARVGGGAVGEQFF
>TRBV6-1|few|TRBJ2-2
CASRRLAANTGELFF
>TRBV2|-|TRBJ2-3
CASQGTDTQYF
>TRBV6-1|many|TRBJ2-5
CATFSGNQETQYF
>TRBV24-1|-|TRBJ2-3
CATSGLAGGTDTQYF
>TRBV3-1|few|TRBJ2-4
CASSPPRAGTVDIQYF
>TRBV4-1|-|TRBJ1-1
CASSQVMTDTEAFF
>TRBV4-2|-|TRBJ1-5
CASSQVGDRAYSNQPQHF
>TRBV19|few|TRBJ2-3
CASTRGGDTDTQYF
>TRBV18|few|TRBJ1-2
CASSRQGNYGYTF
>TRBV2|few|TRBJ1-4
CASTDGTGANNEKLFF
>TRBV13|-|TRBJ1-6
CASSSIGTGNSPLHF
>TRBV4-2|-|TRBJ1-2
CASSQGRGATNYGYTF
>TRBV12-3/TRBV12-4|many|TRBJ2-1
CASSPRTGSSYNEQFF